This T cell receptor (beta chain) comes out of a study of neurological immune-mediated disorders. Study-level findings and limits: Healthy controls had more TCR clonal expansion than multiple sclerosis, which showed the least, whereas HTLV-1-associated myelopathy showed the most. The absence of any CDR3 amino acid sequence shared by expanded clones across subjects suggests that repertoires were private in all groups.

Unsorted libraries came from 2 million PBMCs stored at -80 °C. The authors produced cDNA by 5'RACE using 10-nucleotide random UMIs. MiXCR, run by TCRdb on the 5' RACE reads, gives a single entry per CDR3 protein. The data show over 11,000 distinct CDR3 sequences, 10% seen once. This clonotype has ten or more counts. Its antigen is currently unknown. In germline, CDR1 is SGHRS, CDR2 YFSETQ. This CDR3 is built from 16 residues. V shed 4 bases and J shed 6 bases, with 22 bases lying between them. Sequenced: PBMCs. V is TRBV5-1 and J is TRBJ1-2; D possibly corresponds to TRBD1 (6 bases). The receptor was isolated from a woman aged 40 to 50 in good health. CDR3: CASSQDSKKGVHGYTF. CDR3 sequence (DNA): TGCGCCAGCAGCCAGGACAGTAAAAAAGGGGTCCATGGCTACACCTTC.